The 17 T cell receptor beta chains below come from one sample, sequenced in a study of blood T cells in healthy people across ages. Primed by a sample-barcoded 5' primer and a J-beta primer mix, a second PCR proceeded for about 6 to 11 cycles. TCRdb ran MiXCR on the 5' RACE reads and lists one entry per CDR3 protein. Of some 1,800,000 distinct CDR3 sequences listed, 30% to 40% are singletons. The sequenced sample was blood. These receptors were taken from a human donor in good health.

The chain uses TRBV7-9 and TRBJ2-5; 7 bases are shared with TRBD1. The V gene's germline CDR1 is SEHNR and CDR2 FQNEAQ (reference sequence). The CDR3 length is 16 residues. The trim removed 6 bases at V and 0 bases at J, leaving 10 bases unmatched. CDR3 coding DNA: TGTGCCAGCAGGCCCAGGGACAGCAAGGACCAAGAGACCCAGTACTTC. Its translation is CASRPRDSKDQETQYF. Combining the CDR3 with reference TRBV7-9 and TRBJ2-5 gives the whole variable domain DTGVSQNPRHKITKRGQNVTFRCDPISEHNRLYWYRQTLGQGPEFLTYFQNEAQLEKSRLLSDRFSAERPKGSFSTLEIQRTEQGDSAMYLCASRPRDSKDQETQYFGPGTRLLVL.

CDR3: CSVEARDTGYNEQFF. CDR3 bases: TGCAGCGTTGAAGCTAGGGACACTGGCTACAATGAGCAGTTCTTC. The chain carries TRBV29-1 and TRBJ2-1; possibly TRBD1 for D (6 bases). Germline CDR1 is SQVTM and CDR2 is ANQGSEA. The CDR3 runs to 15 residues. Trimming stripped 1 base from V and 3 bases from J, with 13 bases between.

This clonotype appeared many times. The CDR3 protein is CASSEWGYEQYF. DNA of the CDR3: TGTGCCAGCAGTGAATGGGGATACGAGCAGTACTTC. This chain uses TRBV6-1 with TRBJ2-7; D uncertain. CDR3 length equals 12 residues. V lost 2 bases, J lost 4 bases, and 6 bases lay in between. CDR1 is MNHNS, CDR2 SASEGT, per germline.

The chain links TRBV9 to TRBJ2-1; D possibly corresponds to TRBD2 (6 bases). Trimming cost V 0 bases and J 13 bases, with 14 bases left between them. CDR3 length: 13 residues. Germline CDR1 SGDLS, CDR2 YYNGEE. Here the CDR3 DNA reads TGTGCCAGCAGCGTAGAGGAGGGATTACGACAGTTCTTC. Its protein product is CASSVEEGLRQFF.

The V call is TRBV7-2, the J call TRBJ1-6; D not certain. V dropped 5 bases and J dropped 8 bases, with 13 bases sitting between them. The CDR3 runs 14 residues. The germline V gene has CDR1 SGHTA and CDR2 FQGNSA. The chain's CDR3 is CASSVRTVHSPLHF. Here the CDR3 DNA reads TGTGCCAGCAGCGTCCGGACCGTTCATTCACCCCTCCACTTT.

This rearrangement joins TRBV20-1 to TRBJ2-7; 10 bases line up with TRBD1. Germline V CDR1 and CDR2: DFQATT, SNEGSKA (reference sequence). V lost 8 bases, J lost 4 bases, and 5 bases stayed unmatched. This CDR3 contains 12 residues. The CDR3 nucleotides read TGCAGTTGCCGGGACAGGGGATACGAGCAGTACTTC. Translated, it gives CSCRDRGYEQYF.

This clonotype turned up a few times. The chain carries TRBV9 and TRBJ2-7, with D possibly TRBD2 on 5 matching bases. Per germline, CDR1 SGDLS and CDR2 YYNGEE. V was cut by 2 bases and J by 0 bases, with 9 bases left in between. The CDR3 has 14 amino acids. The CDR3 DNA follows: TGTGCCAGCAGCGTGGAGGAGTTCTCCTACGAGCAGTACTTC. It encodes CASSVEEFSYEQYF.

The chain joins TRBV4-2 to TRBJ2-1, with D possibly TRBD1 on 6 matching bases. The CDR3 spans 15 residues. The germline V and J ends were trimmed by 4 bases and 4 bases, with 14 bases remaining between them. CDR1 and CDR2 (germline): LGHNA, YNFKEQ. The CDR3 is CASSLYRENYNEQFF. CDR3 nucleotides: TGTGCCAGCAGCCTTTACAGGGAGAATTACAATGAGCAGTTCTTC.

The gene calls are TRBV6-1 and TRBJ2-7, with D possibly matching TRBD1 (6 bases). Germline V gives CDR1 MNHNS, CDR2 SASEGT. The CDR3 has 15 residues. V was clipped by 6 bases and J by 4 bases, with 19 bases between them. CDR3: CASRTRDIAFYEQYF. The DNA for the CDR3 is TGTGCCAGCAGAACCCGGGACATCGCGTTTTACGAGCAGTACTTC.

V and J are TRBV5-1 and TRBJ2-7, with 11 bases that match TRBD1. The CDR3 loop spans 16 amino acids. The J segment lost 6 bases and the V segment lost 3 bases, leaving 11 bases of the junction unmatched. Germline V CDR1 and CDR2: SGHRS, YFSETQ. This CDR3 is CASSSNPGQGDFEQYF. In DNA, the CDR3 is TGCGCCAGCAGCTCCAATCCGGGACAGGGGGACTTCGAGCAGTACTTC.

This clonotype was observed a handful of times. The chain links TRBV20-1 to TRBJ2-5; 9 nucleotides agree with TRBD1. This CDR3 has 15 amino acids. Trimming took 4 bases from V and 4 from J; bases not matched to a gene: 10. Germline CDR1 and CDR2: DFQATT and SNEGSKA (reference sequence). CDR3 nucleotides: TGCAGTGCTATTTCACAGGGGGCCGCCCTAGAGACCCAGTACTTC. Protein: CSAISQGAALETQYF.

The rearrangement joins TRBV6-5 to TRBJ1-2; weak D call: TRBD1 (6 bases). Trimming cost V 3 bases and J 0 bases, with 17 bases left between them. The germline V gene encodes CDR1 MNHEY and CDR2 SVGAGI. There are 17 residues in the CDR3. For the CDR3, the DNA is TGTGCCAGCAGTTATAGCAATTGGGGGGCCACTAACTATGGCTACACCTTC. It codes for CASSYSNWGATNYGYTF.

Worth noting for this clonotype: A much larger clone differs by one base, so this may be a read error. The CDR3 loop reads CSVDGDSPYEQYF. As DNA, the CDR3 is TGCAGCGTTGACGGGGACAGTCCCTACGAGCAGTACTTC. The chain combines TRBV29-1 with TRBJ2-7; 7 bases are shared with TRBD1. CDR1 is SQVTM and CDR2 is ANQGSEA in the germline V gene. The CDR3 extends over 13 amino acids. The trim removed 3 bases at V and 2 bases at J, leaving 4 bases unmatched.

This clonotype was found a few times. The chain has TRBV12-5 and TRBJ2-1; D is uncertain. The CDR3 extends over 13 amino acids. Trimming took 5 bases from V and 6 from J, leaving 11 bases between them. Germline V gene sequence: CDR1 LGHNT, CDR2 FRNRAP. CDR3 region: CASGPWIGNEQFF. The CDR3 DNA is TGTGCTAGTGGTCCATGGATCGGCAATGAGCAGTTCTTC.

The chain is built from TRBV15 and TRBJ2-3, with a possible D match to TRBD2 (6 bases). The germline V gene has CDR1 LNHNV and CDR2 YYDKDF (reference sequence). There are 17 residues in the CDR3. Trimming left V 0 bases short and J 0 bases short, with 13 bases between. DNA for the CDR3: TGTGCCACCAGCAGAGATCTGAGGCGGGGCAGCACAGATACGCAGTATTTT. This gives the protein CATSRDLRRGSTDTQYF.

This rearrangement joins TRBV7-9 to TRBJ1-4; tentatively, D is TRBD1 (5 bases). This CDR3 contains 14 residues. CDR1 SEHNR and CDR2 FQNEAQ come from the germline V gene (reference sequence). The V end was cut by 3 bases, the J end by 8 bases, with 13 bases between. The CDR3 spells CASSFFGAMEKLFF. CDR3 sequence (DNA): TGTGCCAGCAGCTTCTTTGGGGCGATGGAAAAACTGTTTTTT. The full variable domain, in which reference TRBV7-9 and TRBJ1-4 provide the parts outside the CDR3, is DTGVSQNPRHKITKRGQNVTFRCDPISEHNRLYWYRQTLGQGPEFLTYFQNEAQLEKSRLLSDRFSAERPKGSFSTLEIQRTEQGDSAMYLCASSFFGAMEKLFFGSGTQLSVL.

This sequence joins TRBV7-9 and TRBJ1-1; D is unresolved. Germline V gene sequence: CDR1 SEHNR, CDR2 FQNEAQ (reference sequence). The CDR3 is 15 amino acids. V shed 7 bases and J shed 0 bases, with 15 bases lying between them. Here the CDR3 reads CASTYQGQLNTEAFF. CDR3 in DNA: TGTGCCAGCACCTATCAAGGGCAACTGAACACTGAAGCTTTCTTT.